Below, 8 T cell receptor beta chains from the same sample are listed, as sequenced in a study of blood T cell repertoires in COVID-19. Using immunoSEQ multiplex PCR, the repertoire was profiled, and TCRdb retains in-frame clones only, with some absent. There are about 44,000 clones in the sample; 80% to 90% occur only once, and about 1.2% lies in the top ten. Specimen: peripheral blood. The receptor source for this set is a woman in her thirties or forties with acute or convalescent COVID-19.

J is TRBJ1-5 and V is TRBV30; possibly TRBD1 for D (6 bases). The V end was cut by 5 bases, the J end by 6 bases, with 23 bases between. Per germline, CDR1 GTSNPN and CDR2 SVGIG (reference sequence). There are 16 residues in the CDR3. The CDR3 here is CAWAQGSGGTGQPQHF. The DNA for the CDR3 is TGTGCCTGGGCCCAGGGGTCAGGAGGAACGGGTCAGCCCCAGCATTTT.

The rearrangement joins TRBV19 to TRBJ1-1, with TRBD1 as a possible D gene (5 bases). Trimming left V 5 bases short and J 4 bases short, with 17 bases between. Germline CDR1 LNHDA, CDR2 SQIVND (reference sequence). The CDR3 loop spans 15 amino acids. CDR3 nucleotides: TGTGCCAGTAGTGTTCAGGGCAGTTCGGGCACTGAAGCTTTCTTT. Protein sequence: CASSVQGSSGTEAFF. The whole variable domain, remainder taken from reference TRBV19 and TRBJ1-1, is DGGITQSPKYLFRKEGQNVTLSCEQNLNHDAMYWYRQDPGQGLRLIYYSQIVNDFQKGDIAEGYSVSREKKESFPLTVTSAQKNPTAFYLCASSVQGSSGTEAFFGQGTRLTVV.

V is TRBV5-6 and J is TRBJ1-5; tentatively, D is TRBD1 (5 bases). The V gene lost 0 bases and the J gene lost 2 bases, with 6 bases spanning the gap. This CDR3 is 14 amino acids long. From germline, CDR1 is SGHDT and CDR2 YYEEEE. CDR3 sequence: CASSLGRGNQPQHF. CDR3 nucleotides: TGTGCCAGCAGCTTGGGCAGGGGCAATCAGCCCCAGCATTTT.

The rearrangement uses TRBV27 and TRBJ1-4; maybe TRBD1 (5 bases). Between the trimmed V and J ends, which lost 8 bases and 7 bases, there was a span of 23 bases. The CDR3 totals 16 residues. Per germline, CDR1 MNHEY and CDR2 SMNVEV (reference sequence). The CDR3 sequence: CASAIEGLQIGEKLFF. The CDR3 DNA follows: TGTGCCAGCGCCATCGAGGGACTCCAAATAGGTGAAAAACTGTTTTTT. Combining the CDR3 with reference TRBV27 and TRBJ1-4 gives the whole variable domain EAQVTQNPRYLITVTGKKLTVTCSQNMNHEYMSWYRQDPGLGLRQIYYSMNVEVTDKGDVPEGYKVSRKEKRNFPLILESPSPNQTSLYFCASAIEGLQIGEKLFFGSGTQLSVL.

V is TRBV5-5 and J is TRBJ2-5; TRBD2 matches at 10 bases. The CDR3 has 17 residues. V was pared by 0 bases and J by 2 bases, with 7 bases of the junction left unmatched. CDR1 and CDR2 (germline): SGHKS, YYEKEE (reference sequence). The CDR3 region is CASSLAGAGGKQETQYF. Here the CDR3 DNA reads TGTGCCAGCAGCTTGGCGGGAGCGGGGGGGAAACAAGAGACCCAGTACTTC.

The J gene is TRBJ2-6, the V gene TRBV7-6, with 7 nucleotides matching TRBD1. V lost 5 bases, J lost 0 bases, and 4 bases stayed unmatched. The CDR3 is made up of 16 amino acids. The germline CDR1 and CDR2 sequences are SGHVS and FNYEAQ. CDR3 nucleotides: TGTGCCAGCAGCACGGACAGGCCCTCTGGGGCCAACGTCCTGACTTTC. It specifies CASSTDRPSGANVLTF. The variable domain in full, with the rest retrieved from reference TRBV7-6 and TRBJ2-6, is GAGVSQSPRYKVTKRGQDVALRCDPISGHVSLYWYRQALGQGPEFLTYFNYEAQQDKSGLPNDRFSAERPEGSISTLTIQRTEQRDSAMYRCASSTDRPSGANVLTFGAGSRLTVL.

The J gene is TRBJ2-5, the V gene TRBV3-1 (or the pseudogene TRBV3-2), with 7 bases matching TRBD2. The CDR3 spans 16 residues. Germline trimming cut 2 bases from V and 5 bases from J; bases unmatched to any gene: 11. Germline lookup yields CDR1 LGHDT and CDR2 YNNKEL (reference sequence). CDR3 sequence (DNA): TGTGCCAGCAGCCAACGAAGTATCCGGGGAGGGGAGACCCAGTACTTC. It encodes CASSQRSIRGGETQYF.

CDR3 sequence reads: CATSDQNQPQHF. The CDR3 nucleotides read TGTGCCACCAGTGACCAGAATCAGCCCCAGCATTTT. This rearrangement joins TRBV24-1 to TRBJ1-5; D not resolved. Germline-derived CDR1 and CDR2 are KGHDR and SFDVKD. V lost 4 bases to trimming and J lost 4 bases, with 4 bases between them. This CDR3 spans 12 amino acids.